This entry concerns a single TCR beta chain. It was during active infection that Seattle patients were enrolled and then longitudinally followed. The CDR3 runs to 14 residues. V dropped 4 bases and J dropped 0 bases, with 9 bases sitting between them. CDR1 is MNHEY and CDR2 is SMNVEV in the germline V gene (reference sequence). These data are taken from a study of blood T cell repertoires in COVID-19. Study context: Researchers got acute and convalescent COVID-19 samples from the United States, Italy and Spain. The analysed material was cDNA or gDNA that came from T cells, B-cell-depleted T cells, or PBMCs.

In the original analysis: Amplification of reference gene primers was used by the study to estimate nucleated cell counts. Some clones are missing from TCRdb's copy, which holds only in-frame ones; the method was immunoSEQ multiplex PCR. Clone size and the V and J calls come from that table; the DNA yielded D and trimming. Of fewer than 300,000 clones in the sample, approximately 91% were seen once. The chain couples TRBV27 to TRBJ1-1; tentatively, D is TRBD1 (5 bases). The sequence was collected from a woman in her twenties or thirties with COVID-19, enrolled during active disease. The sequencing sample was made of peripheral blood. The CDR3 spells CASSWGGVNTEAFF. CDR3 sequence (DNA): TGTGCCAGCAGTTGGGGGGGGGTGAACACTGAAGCTTTCTTT.